The 32 T cell receptor beta chains reported below all come from one sample, sequenced in a study of prognosis after radiotherapy for stage I lung cancer. Amplification of TCR beta CDR3 from genomic DNA used two-round multiplex PCR. Primers specific to each TRBV and TRBJ gene drove first-round PCR. From the multiplex PCR reads, TCRdb called clonotypes with MiXCR, one entry per CDR3 protein. The table lists around 31,000 distinct CDR3 sequences, about 34% of them singletons. The source was PBMCs, collected before or after stereotactic body radiation therapy (not recorded which). The receptors here all came from a donor aged 50 or older with non-small cell lung cancer.

This clonotype has at least ten counts. The chain employs TRBV28 and TRBJ2-7, with unresolved D. CDR1 is MDHEN and CDR2 is SYDVKM in the germline V gene. This CDR3 spans 15 amino acids. Trimming pared 2 bases from V and 4 bases from J, leaving 15 bases between. The CDR3, as DNA: TGTGCCAGCAGTTTAAATCCCCGACTGGAATACGAGCAGTACTTC. This codes for CASSLNPRLEYEQYF. The whole variable domain, filled in from reference TRBV28 and TRBJ2-7, reads DVKVTQSSRYLVKRTGEKVFLECVQDMDHENMFWYRQDPGLGLRLIYFSYDVKMKEKGDIPEGYSVSREKKERFSLILESASTNQTSMYLCASSLNPRLEYEQYFGPGTRLTVT.

To note about this clonotype: This may stem from a read error, because a much larger clone lies one nucleotide away. The chain employs TRBV29-1 and TRBJ1-2; no reliable D call. This CDR3 has 13 amino acids. Trimming took 5 bases from V and 3 from J, leaving 13 bases between them. Germline V CDR1 and CDR2: SQVTM, ANQGSEA. The CDR3 loop reads CSVPEAPDYGYTF. Written as DNA, the CDR3 is TGCAGCGTTCCCGAAGCCCCGGACTATGGCTACACCTTC.

The rearrangement joins TRBV5-1 to TRBJ2-1; no definite D call. The CDR3 covers 16 residues. With 1 base removed from V and 0 bases from J, the gap between germline ends came to 11 bases. Germline V gives CDR1 SGHRS, CDR2 YFSETQ. Written as DNA, the CDR3 is TGCGCCAGCAGCTTGCTTGGGGATCGCTCCTACAATGAGCAGTTCTTC. It codes for CASSLLGDRSYNEQFF.

Note on this clonotype: It may be a read error: a sequence one base away is much more abundant. The rearrangement joins TRBV10-3 to TRBJ2-7; D unclear. The V and J ends lost 4 bases and 6 bases respectively, with 10 bases between them. This CDR3 region has 12 residues. Germline CDR1 reads ENHRY; CDR2 reads SYGVKD. The CDR3 loop reads CAISASTREQYF. DNA of the CDR3: TGTGCCATCAGTGCATCCACTCGCGAGCAGTACTTC.

This clonotype was counted at least ten times. V and J are TRBV4-1 and TRBJ2-2; D possibly matches TRBD1 or TRBD2 (6 bases each). The V and J ends lost 7 bases and 2 bases respectively, with 17 bases between them. Looked up from germline, CDR1 is MGHRA and CDR2 is YSYEKL. This CDR3 contains 16 residues. As DNA, the CDR3 is TGCGCCAGCACCCTCGCTCGGGGGCCAAACACCGGGGAGCTGTTTTTT. Amino acids: CASTLARGPNTGELFF.

This clonotype was detected many times. The chain has TRBV7-9 and TRBJ2-1; TRBD2 matches 9 bases. J gave up 6 bases and V 5 bases, and 8 bases lay outside the gene matches. This CDR3 is 15 amino acids long. Germline CDR1 and CDR2: SEHNR and FQNEAQ (reference sequence). Written as DNA, the CDR3 is TGTGCCAGCAGCGCCCCCGGGACTAGCCTCAATGAGCAGTTCTTC. It is translated as CASSAPGTSLNEQFF.

This chain joins TRBV30 and TRBJ2-2; tentative D call: TRBD2 (7 bases). V lost 3 bases, J lost 4 bases, and 15 bases lay in between. CDR3 length: 15 amino acids. Germline CDR1 reads GTSNPN; CDR2 reads SVGIG (reference sequence). CDR3 amino acids: CAWRVGGARTGELFF. CDR3 bases: TGTGCCTGGAGAGTTGGGGGGGCGCGCACCGGGGAGCTGTTTTTT.

In its sample, this clonotype is medium-sized (0.01 to 0.1%). The V and J genes are TRBV6-1 and TRBJ2-7; TRBD1 matches at 7 bases. Losses at the gene ends were 1 base for V and 6 bases for J; bases not matched to a gene: 15. The germline V gene has CDR1 MNHNS and CDR2 SASEGT. This CDR3 has 17 amino acids. The CDR3 DNA reads TGTGCCAGCAGTGAAGGGTTAGGGGGCGCAGATCGGGTCGAGCAGTACTTC. Protein: CASSEGLGGADRVEQYF.

This clonotype has at least ten counts. The V and J genes are TRBV18 and TRBJ2-7, with 12 bases matching TRBD2. Germline V lookup: CDR1 KGHSH, CDR2 LQKENI. This CDR3 contains 15 residues. The trim removed 4 bases at V and 1 base at J, leaving 2 bases unmatched. CDR3 bases: TGTGCCAGCTCACTGACTAGCGGGAGTTCCTACGAGCAGTACTTC. Translating gives CASSLTSGSSYEQYF.

This clonotype was counted many times. The chain uses TRBV19 and TRBJ2-5, with D perhaps TRBD1 (5 bases). The germline CDR1 and CDR2 sequences are LNHDA and SQIVND (reference sequence). The CDR3 consists of 14 residues. The V gene lost 3 bases and the J gene lost 1 base, with 9 bases spanning the gap. Here the CDR3 reads CASSMMGPQETQYF. In DNA form, the CDR3 reads TGTGCCAGTAGTATGATGGGGCCCCAAGAGACCCAGTACTTC. The whole variable domain, remainder taken from reference TRBV19 and TRBJ2-5, is DGGITQSPKYLFRKEGQNVTLSCEQNLNHDAMYWYRQDPGQGLRLIYYSQIVNDFQKGDIAEGYSVSREKKESFPLTVTSAQKNPTAFYLCASSMMGPQETQYFGPGTRLLVL.

In its sample, this clonotype was seen many times. The chain is built from TRBV19 and TRBJ2-7, with 7 bases that match TRBD2. Trimming at V came to 0 bases and at J to 5 bases, leaving 7 bases not matched to a gene. Germline CDR1 reads LNHDA; CDR2 reads SQIVND (reference sequence). This CDR3 comprises 15 residues. The CDR3 loop is CASSIEWASGHEQYF. CDR3 DNA sequence: TGTGCCAGTAGTATAGAATGGGCTAGCGGCCACGAGCAGTACTTC.

Remarks on this clonotype: Possible read error: a much larger clone is one base away. J is TRBJ1-1 and V is TRBV20-1; D might be TRBD1 (5 bases). In germline, CDR1 is DFQATT, CDR2 SNEGSKA (reference sequence). Trimming left V 7 bases short and J 1 base short, with 16 bases between. The CDR3 has 14 residues. CDR3 in DNA: TGCAGTGATACAGATTCCGGGGGGAACACTGAAGCTTTCTTT. Its protein is CSDTDSGGNTEAFF.

The J gene is TRBJ1-2, the V gene TRBV12-3 or TRBV12-4, with a tentative D call TRBD1 (5 bases). CDR3 length: 14 residues. Between the trimmed V and J ends, which lost 3 bases and 6 bases, there was a span of 14 bases. In DNA, the CDR3 is TGTGCCAGCAGTTTTAGCCCCGGGACCCATGGCTACACCTTC. Amino acids: CASSFSPGTHGYTF.

This clonotype came up many times. This chain joins TRBV28 and TRBJ2-3, with 15 bases matching TRBD2. The CDR3 contains 17 residues. The germline V gene encodes CDR1 MDHEN and CDR2 SYDVKM. Germline trimming cut 6 bases from V and 6 bases from J; bases unmatched to any gene: 10. CDR3 sequence reads: CASRYRTSGRARDTQYF. Written as DNA, the CDR3 is TGTGCCAGCAGATATAGGACTAGCGGGAGGGCCAGGGATACGCAGTATTTT.

This clonotype was observed at least ten times. This sequence joins TRBV7-6 and TRBJ2-2; D is tentatively TRBD1 or TRBD2 (5 bases each). V lost 2 bases, J lost 6 bases, and 25 bases lay in between. Germline CDR1 and CDR2: SGHVS and FNYEAQ. The CDR3 runs 19 residues. The CDR3 region has the DNA TGTGCCAGCAGCTTAACGTCGTTCGGGGCATTTGGGCAGGCCGGGGAGCTGTTTTTT. Translation: CASSLTSFGAFGQAGELFF.

With respect to this clonotype: Only one base separates this from a far larger clonotype, so it likely reflects a read error. V and J are TRBV6-5 and TRBJ2-2; D unresolved. CDR3 length: 15 amino acids. Trimming left V 2 bases short and J 4 bases short, with 11 bases between. Germline V gene data show CDR1 as MNHEY and CDR2 as SVGAGI. The CDR3 bases are TGTGCCAGCAGTTACCCAGGTTTCGGCACCGGGGAGCTGTTTTTT. Translating gives CASSYPGFGTGELFF.

By share of the sample, this clonotype is medium-sized. The chain couples TRBV27 to TRBJ2-2, with 11 bases fitting TRBD2. CDR3 length equals 14 residues. After removal of 6 bases from V and 3 bases from J, the junction contained 0 bases not matched to a gene. Germline CDR1 is MNHEY and CDR2 is SMNVEV (reference sequence). The CDR3 region has the DNA TGTGCCAGCAGACTAGCGGGAGACACCGGGGAGCTGTTTTTT. Protein: CASRLAGDTGELFF.

The chain carries TRBV18 and TRBJ2-4; the D is unclear. V lost 10 bases and J 0 bases, leaving 13 bases between the germline ends. The germline V gene encodes CDR1 KGHSH and CDR2 LQKENI. CDR3 size: 14 residues. In DNA, the CDR3 is TGTGCCACCTTTTCGGATCTAGCCAAAAACATTCAGTACTTC. Its protein is CATFSDLAKNIQYF.

The chain combines TRBV20-1 with TRBJ1-5; D not resolved. The germline V gene encodes CDR1 DFQATT and CDR2 SNEGSKA (reference sequence). The CDR3 spans 14 residues. V was pared by 0 bases and J by 1 base, with 7 bases between. The CDR3 sequence: CSARDGGSNQPQHF. DNA for the CDR3: TGCAGTGCTAGAGACGGAGGGAGCAATCAGCCCCAGCATTTT.

The sample holds many counts of this clonotype. This chain links TRBV14 with TRBJ2-2; no firm D call. CDR3 length: 15 residues. V was pared by 1 base and J by 6 bases, with 12 bases between. Germline V gene sequence: CDR1 SGHDN, CDR2 FVKESK. CDR3 DNA sequence: TGTGCCAGCAGCCAAGTGGAGAGTAGTCCCGGGGAGCTGTTTTTT. Protein sequence: CASSQVESSPGELFF. The whole variable domain, filled in from reference TRBV14 and TRBJ2-2, reads EAGVTQFPSHSVIEKGQTVTLRCDPISGHDNLYWYRRVMGKEIKFLLHFVKESKQDESGMPNNRFLAERTGGTYSTLKVQPAELEDSGVYFCASSQVESSPGELFFGEGSRLTVL.

Remarks on this clonotype: A much larger clone differs by one base, so this may be a read error. J is TRBJ2-1 and V is TRBV6-1; D possibly matches TRBD1 or TRBD2 (5 bases each). The germline V gene has CDR1 MNHNS and CDR2 SASEGT. The CDR3 has 12 residues. CDR3 nucleotide sequence: TGTGCCTGCAGAGGGGAACGCAATGAGCAGTTCTTC. Translation gives CACRGERNEQFF.

Note on this clonotype: A much larger clone differs by one base, so this may be a read error. The V call is TRBV2, the J call TRBJ1-4; D unresolved. The CDR3 sequence is 12 residues long. Germline V gene data show CDR1 as SNHLY and CDR2 as FYNNEI. For the CDR3, the DNA is TGTGCCAGCAGTGAGTTCCATGGAGATTATCGCTTT. Residues: CASSEFHGDYRF.

This clonotype was observed many times. The chain recombines TRBV9 with TRBJ2-5; D gene uncertain. This CDR3 has 15 amino acids. The germline gives CDR1 SGDLS, CDR2 YYNGEE. V was trimmed by 0 bases and J by 4 bases, leaving 13 bases between them. The CDR3: CASSVGAGWGETQYF. The CDR3 DNA reads as TGTGCCAGCAGCGTAGGGGCCGGGTGGGGAGAGACCCAGTACTTC.

This clonotype was observed many times. One end of the junction does not line up with germline, which may come from a read error. The chain couples TRBV11-3 to TRBJ1-6; weak D call: TRBD1 (5 bases). The CDR3 extends over 16 amino acids. The germline V gene encodes CDR1 SGHNT and CDR2 YENEEA. The CDR3 DNA reads as TGTGCCGGCAGGGCTCTACTTGTCTCCTATAATTCACCCCTCCACTTT. Protein product: CAGRALLVSYNSPLHF.

This clonotype was counted many times. The V and J genes are TRBV15 and TRBJ1-5, with D unresolved. The CDR3 runs to 16 residues. The germline gives CDR1 LNHNV, CDR2 YYDKDF (reference sequence). Trimming took off 1 base at V and 0 bases at J, with 10 bases between the two ends. CDR3 amino acids: CATSRVRGYSNQPQHF. The CDR3 region has the DNA TGTGCCACCAGCAGAGTAAGAGGATATAGCAATCAGCCCCAGCATTTT.

The chain uses TRBV7-9 and TRBJ2-1, with 12 bases aligning to TRBD2. With 1 base clipped from V and 5 bases from J, the junction kept 15 bases outside the gene matches. This CDR3 is 20 amino acids long. From germline, CDR1 is SEHNR and CDR2 FQNEAQ (reference sequence). CDR3 region: CASSLVGLASGRAWNNEQFF. The CDR3, as DNA: TGTGCCAGCAGCTTAGTAGGGTTGGCTAGCGGGAGGGCTTGGAACAATGAGCAGTTCTTC.

There are many counts of this clonotype. This chain uses TRBV5-1 with TRBJ2-1; a possible D gene is TRBD2 (6 bases). The CDR3 covers 14 residues. CDR1 SGHRS and CDR2 YFSETQ come from the germline V gene. The V end was cut by 4 bases, the J end by 5 bases, with 13 bases between. The CDR3 bases are TGCGCCAGCAGCCCTCAGGGACTGAACAATGAGCAGTTCTTC. It encodes CASSPQGLNNEQFF.

This clonotype was seen repeatedly, ten times or more. This chain connects TRBV2 to TRBJ1-1; a possible D gene is TRBD1 (5 bases). Germline CDR1 SNHLY, CDR2 FYNNEI. The germline V and J ends were trimmed by 6 bases and 7 bases, with 18 bases remaining between them. The CDR3 totals 14 residues. The CDR3 DNA sequence: TGTGCCAGCAGAAGGCCCAGCGAGGGGTTTGAAGCTTTCTTT. Its translation: CASRRPSEGFEAFF. Complete variable domain (other parts from reference TRBV2 and TRBJ1-1): EPEVTQTPSHQVTQMGQEVILRCVPISNHLYFYWYRQILGQKVEFLVSFYNNEISEKSEIFDDQFSVERPDGSNFTLKIRSTKLEDSAMYFCASRRPSEGFEAFFGQGTRLTVV.

This clonotype was picked up a small number of times. It may be a read error: a sequence one base away is much more abundant. The chain has TRBV20-1 and TRBJ2-1, with 8 nucleotides matching TRBD2. J gave up 4 bases and V 2 bases, and 7 bases lay outside the gene matches. Germline CDR1 and CDR2: DFQATT and SNEGSKA (reference sequence). The CDR3 spans 15 residues. This CDR3 is CSARSVLAVYNEQFF. The CDR3 DNA sequence: TGCAGTGCTAGATCGGTACTAGCGGTATACAATGAGCAGTTCTTC.

The chain couples TRBV10-3 to TRBJ1-3; D ambiguous. The CDR3 length is 14 residues. Germline V gene data show CDR1 as ENHRY and CDR2 as SYGVKD. The V end lost 7 bases, the J end lost 4 bases, and 14 bases lay between the germline ends. The CDR3 sequence: CAIMWADFGNTIYF. CDR3 bases: TGTGCCATCATGTGGGCGGACTTCGGAAACACCATATATTTT.

The table lists this clonotype with many counts. The chain couples TRBV10-3 to TRBJ2-5; perhaps TRBD2 as D (6 bases). The V and J ends lost 4 bases and 5 bases respectively, with 14 bases between them. Looked up from germline, CDR1 is ENHRY and CDR2 is SYGVKD. The length of the CDR3 is 14 residues. For the CDR3, the DNA is TGTGCCATCAGTGGGCCGGGAGCACGGGAGACCCAGTACTTC. This encodes CAISGPGARETQYF.

This clonotype was detected many times. The V and J genes are TRBV27 and TRBJ2-6; 7 nucleotides match TRBD2. Per the germline V gene, CDR1 is MNHEY and CDR2 is SMNVEV (reference sequence). The CDR3 has 17 amino acids. The trim removed 4 bases at V and 4 bases at J, leaving 10 bases unmatched. The CDR3 region has the DNA TGTGCCAGCAGTTGGGGAGGGTCCCCCCCCGGGGCCAACGTCCTGACTTTC. Protein: CASSWGGSPPGANVLTF.